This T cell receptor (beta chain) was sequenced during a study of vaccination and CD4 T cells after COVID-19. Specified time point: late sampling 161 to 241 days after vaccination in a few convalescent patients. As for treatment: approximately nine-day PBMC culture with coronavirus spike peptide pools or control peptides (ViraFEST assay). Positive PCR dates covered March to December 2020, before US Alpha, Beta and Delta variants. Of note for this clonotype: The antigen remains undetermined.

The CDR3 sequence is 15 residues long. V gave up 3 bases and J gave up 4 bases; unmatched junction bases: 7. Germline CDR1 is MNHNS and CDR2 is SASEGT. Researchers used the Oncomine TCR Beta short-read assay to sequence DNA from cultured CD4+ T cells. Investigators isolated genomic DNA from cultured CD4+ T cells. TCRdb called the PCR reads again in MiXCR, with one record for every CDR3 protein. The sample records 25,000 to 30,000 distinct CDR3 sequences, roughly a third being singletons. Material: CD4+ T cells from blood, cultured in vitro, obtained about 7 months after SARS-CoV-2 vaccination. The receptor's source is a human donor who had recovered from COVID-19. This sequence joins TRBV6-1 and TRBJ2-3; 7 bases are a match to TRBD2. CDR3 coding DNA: TGTGCCAGCAGTGATGTCGGGGGGAGGGCAGATACGCAGTATTTT. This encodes CASSDVGGRADTQYF.